One sample yielded the 20 T cell receptor beta chains listed below, sequenced in a study of T cell responses to AZD1222 COVID-19 vaccine. Here immunoSEQ multiplex PCR was the method, and the copy in TCRdb shows in-frame clones only, minus some. Among around 78,000 clones listed, about 90% were seen once. Material: peripheral blood, obtained on day 0 of AZD1222 vaccination. These receptor sequences come from an adult in good health.

The chain is built from TRBV24-1 and TRBJ2-2, with 7 positions matching TRBD2. Trimming removed 1 base from V and 7 bases from J; junction bases left unmatched: 8. The CDR3 extends over 16 amino acids. In germline, CDR1 is KGHDR, CDR2 SFDVKD. CDR3 in amino acids: CATSDFSAGAFGELFF. CDR3 sequence (DNA): TGTGCCACCAGTGATTTCTCTGCGGGAGCGTTCGGGGAGCTGTTTTTT.

The rearrangement links TRBV6-5 to TRBJ1-1, with D uncertain. The CDR3 totals 13 residues. Trimming took 7 bases from V and 3 from J, leaving 12 bases between them. Germline CDR1 MNHEY, CDR2 SVGAGI. The CDR3 here is CASIGIVDTEAFF. The CDR3 DNA is TGTGCCAGCATTGGGATTGTAGACACTGAAGCTTTCTTT.

The chain recombines TRBV19 with TRBJ2-2, with D possibly matching TRBD2 (6 bases). The CDR3 runs 15 residues. Germline V gene sequence: CDR1 LNHDA, CDR2 SQIVND (reference sequence). The germline V and J ends were trimmed by 4 bases and 1 base, with 10 bases remaining between them. The CDR3 DNA sequence: TGTGCCAGTAGTAGCGGGACTCTGAACACCGGGGAGCTGTTTTTT. Its protein product is CASSSGTLNTGELFF. The whole variable domain, filled in from reference TRBV19 and TRBJ2-2, reads DGGITQSPKYLFRKEGQNVTLSCEQNLNHDAMYWYRQDPGQGLRLIYYSQIVNDFQKGDIAEGYSVSREKKESFPLTVTSAQKNPTAFYLCASSSGTLNTGELFFGEGSRLTVL.

The rearrangement uses TRBV27 and TRBJ1-1; tentative D call: TRBD1 (6 bases). The germline CDR1 and CDR2 sequences are MNHEY and SMNVEV (reference sequence). The CDR3 sequence is 17 residues long. Trimming left V 4 bases short and J 4 bases short, with 22 bases between. The CDR3 here is CASSSLNFEGVSTEAFF. For the CDR3, the DNA is TGTGCCAGCAGTTCCCTAAACTTCGAGGGGGTGAGCACTGAAGCTTTCTTT.

This clone was detected a few times. The rearrangement joins TRBV28 to TRBJ2-7; 10 bases line up with TRBD2. Germline lookup yields CDR1 MDHEN and CDR2 SYDVKM. There are 17 residues in the CDR3. The junction had 13 bases not matched to a gene; V was cut back by 5 bases and J by 3 bases. CDR3 sequence reads: CASSMHPTGTSDYEQYF. The CDR3 coding sequence is TGTGCCAGCAGTATGCACCCAACGGGGACTAGCGACTACGAGCAGTACTTC.

This rearrangement joins TRBV4-2 to TRBJ2-5; D is possibly TRBD1 (5 bases). Trimming shortened V by 3 bases and J by 9 bases, and 11 bases separated the two germline ends. Germline assignment: CDR1 LGHNA and CDR2 YNFKEQ. The CDR3 totals 12 residues. CDR3 amino acids: CASSHRAGAQYF. The CDR3 nucleotides read TGTGCCAGCAGCCACAGGGCCGGTGCCCAGTACTTC.

The chain employs TRBV29-1 and TRBJ2-2; 11 nucleotides align to TRBD2. CDR1 is SQVTM, CDR2 ANQGSEA, per germline. There are 14 residues in the CDR3. J was trimmed by 5 bases and V by 7 bases; bases with no gene match: 6. The CDR3 sequence: CSAKTSGITGELFF. The CDR3, as DNA: TGCAGCGCAAAGACTAGCGGGATTACCGGGGAGCTGTTTTTT.

The chain couples TRBV7-9 to TRBJ1-3; a weak D match, TRBD1 (5 bases). CDR1 is SEHNR, CDR2 FQNEAQ, per germline (reference sequence). Trimming removed 3 bases from V and 6 bases from J, with 12 bases in between. The CDR3 runs to 14 residues. The CDR3 region is CASSLGGGENTIYF. Here the CDR3 DNA reads TGTGCCAGCAGCTTGGGGGGTGGCGAAAACACCATATATTTT.

The rearrangement uses TRBV28 and TRBJ1-2, with 8 bases lining up with TRBD1. CDR3 length equals 14 residues. Trimming removed 6 bases from V and 6 bases from J; junction bases left unmatched: 9. The germline V gene encodes CDR1 MDHEN and CDR2 SYDVKM. The CDR3, as DNA: TGTGCCAGCAGGACCGGGACAGGCGTCCATGGCTACACCTTC. Protein product: CASRTGTGVHGYTF.

The chain carries TRBV7-9 and TRBJ1-4; 7 bases fit TRBD1. J lost 8 bases, V lost 5 bases, and 11 bases had no gene match. CDR1 and CDR2 from the germline V gene are SEHNR and FQNEAQ (reference sequence). There are 15 residues in the CDR3. The CDR3 protein is CASSPRSRGNEKLFF. DNA for the CDR3: TGTGCCAGCAGCCCACGAAGCAGGGGGAACGAAAAACTGTTTTTT.

The V and J genes are TRBV7-3 and TRBJ2-1, with 7 bases identical to TRBD2. J lost 5 bases, V lost 5 bases, and 6 bases had no gene match. CDR1 and CDR2 from the germline V gene are SGHTA and FQGTGA. This CDR3 spans 14 amino acids. CDR3 protein: CASSPSGSNNEQFF. The CDR3 nucleotides read TGTGCCAGCAGCCCTAGCGGTTCCAACAATGAGCAGTTCTTC. Complete variable domain (other parts from reference TRBV7-3 and TRBJ2-1): GAGVSQTPSNKVTEKGKYVELRCDPISGHTALYWYRQSLGQGPEFLIYFQGTGAADDSGLPNDRFFAVRPEGSVSTLKIQRTERGDSAVYLCASSPSGSNNEQFFGPGTRLTVL.

V usage is TRBV19 and J usage is TRBJ1-1, with TRBD1 identical over 7 bases. Germline values: CDR1 LNHDA, CDR2 SQIVND (reference sequence). The junction had 10 bases not matched to a gene; V was cut back by 5 bases and J by 4 bases. This CDR3 spans 15 amino acids. The CDR3 sequence: CASSLYTTGPTEAFF. As DNA, the CDR3 is TGTGCCAGTAGTCTTTACACGACAGGGCCCACTGAAGCTTTCTTT.

This sequence joins TRBV12-3 or TRBV12-4 and TRBJ1-3, with TRBD1 matching over 7 bases. The CDR3 loop spans 13 amino acids. Germline trimming cut 7 bases from V and 4 bases from J; bases unmatched to any gene: 4. The CDR3: CASIPTGGNTIYF. Here the CDR3 DNA reads TGTGCCAGCATCCCGACAGGGGGAAACACCATATATTTT.

This chain connects TRBV11-3 to TRBJ1-2, with D unresolved. Germline-derived CDR1 and CDR2 are SGHNT and YENEEA. V was pared by 6 bases and J by 1 base, with 18 bases between. This CDR3 region has 16 residues. The CDR3, as DNA: TGTGCCAGCAGACATCGTACCTCAGTCGGTAACTATGGCTACACCTTC. Translated, it gives CASRHRTSVGNYGYTF.

V and J are TRBV6-1 and TRBJ1-5, with D possibly matching TRBD1 (5 bases). V was cut by 1 base and J by 1 base, with 8 bases left in between. The CDR3 is made up of 15 amino acids. Germline lookup yields CDR1 MNHNS and CDR2 SASEGT. The CDR3 region has the DNA TGTGCCAGCAGTGAAGGCAGGGTGAGCAATCAGCCCCAGCATTTT. Its translation is CASSEGRVSNQPQHF.

The V gene is TRBV7-3, the J gene TRBJ2-5; 9 nucleotides line up with TRBD2. The CDR3 extends over 13 amino acids. From germline, CDR1 is SGHTA and CDR2 FQGTGA. Trimming at V came to 5 bases and at J to 3 bases, leaving 1 base not matched to a gene. The CDR3 bases are TGTGCCAGCAGCGGCGGGAGGGAAGAGACCCAGTACTTC. Amino acid sequence: CASSGGREETQYF.

This clone was seen more than once but under ten times. J is TRBJ1-3 and V is TRBV10-3, with TRBD1 matching over 8 bases. V gave up 10 bases and J gave up 4 bases; unmatched junction bases: 9. The CDR3 runs 14 residues. CDR1 and CDR2 from the germline V gene are ENHRY and SYGVKD. The chain's CDR3 is CASTGQGEGNTIYF. CDR3 nucleotides: TGTGCCAGCACCGGACAGGGCGAAGGAAACACCATATATTTT.

V usage is TRBV7-2 and J usage is TRBJ1-1; possible D gene TRBD1, 5 bases. The germline CDR1 and CDR2 sequences are SGHTA and FQGNSA. The germline V and J ends were trimmed by 5 bases and 7 bases, with 11 bases remaining between them. The CDR3 is 12 residues long. The CDR3 region has the DNA TGTGCCAGCAGCCCCTGGGGGGGTGAAGCTTTCTTT. Protein sequence: CASSPWGGEAFF.

The rearrangement joins TRBV18 to TRBJ2-5, with TRBD1 matching over 9 bases. The germline CDR1 and CDR2 sequences are KGHSH and LQKENI. This CDR3 has 14 residues. The trim removed 4 bases at V and 1 base at J, leaving 1 base unmatched. The CDR3 DNA sequence: TGTGCCAGCTCACGGGACAGGGTCCAAGAGACCCAGTACTTC. Translated: CASSRDRVQETQYF.

This clone appeared once. The J gene is TRBJ1-6, the V gene TRBV5-6; tentatively, D is TRBD1 (5 bases). Germline V gene lookup returns CDR1 SGHDT and CDR2 YYEEEE. CDR3 length: 16 amino acids. Trimming pared 2 bases from V and 8 bases from J, leaving 17 bases between. The CDR3, as DNA: TGTGCCAGCAGCTTAGGGGAAACTTATGGTTATTCACCCCTCCACTTT. It codes for CASSLGETYGYSPLHF.